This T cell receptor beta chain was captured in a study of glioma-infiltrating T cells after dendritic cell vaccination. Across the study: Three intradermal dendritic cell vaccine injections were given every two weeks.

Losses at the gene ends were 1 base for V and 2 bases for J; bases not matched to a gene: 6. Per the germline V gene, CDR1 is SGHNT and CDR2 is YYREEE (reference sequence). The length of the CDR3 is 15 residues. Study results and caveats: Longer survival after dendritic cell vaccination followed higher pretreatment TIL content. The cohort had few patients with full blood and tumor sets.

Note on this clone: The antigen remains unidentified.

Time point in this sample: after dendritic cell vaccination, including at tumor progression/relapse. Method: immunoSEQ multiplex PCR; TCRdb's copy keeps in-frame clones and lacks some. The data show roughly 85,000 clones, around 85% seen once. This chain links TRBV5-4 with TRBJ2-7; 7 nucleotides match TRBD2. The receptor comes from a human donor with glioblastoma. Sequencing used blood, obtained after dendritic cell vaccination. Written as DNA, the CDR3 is TGTGCCAGCAGCTTGAGGCGGGAGCTTCCCTACGAGCAGTACTTC. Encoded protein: CASSLRRELPYEQYF.